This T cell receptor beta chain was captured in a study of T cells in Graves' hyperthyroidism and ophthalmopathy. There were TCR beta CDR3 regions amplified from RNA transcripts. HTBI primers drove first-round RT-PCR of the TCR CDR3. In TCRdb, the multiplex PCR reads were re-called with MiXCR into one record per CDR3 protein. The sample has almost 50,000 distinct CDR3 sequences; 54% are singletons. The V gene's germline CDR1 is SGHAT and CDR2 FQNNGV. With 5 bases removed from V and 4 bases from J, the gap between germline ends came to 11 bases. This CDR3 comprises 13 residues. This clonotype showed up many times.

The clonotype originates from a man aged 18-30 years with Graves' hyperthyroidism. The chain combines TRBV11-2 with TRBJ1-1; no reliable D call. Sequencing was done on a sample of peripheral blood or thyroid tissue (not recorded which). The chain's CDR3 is CASSPDPRTEAFF. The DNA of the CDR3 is TGTGCCAGCAGCCCGGACCCGCGCACTGAAGCTTTCTTT.